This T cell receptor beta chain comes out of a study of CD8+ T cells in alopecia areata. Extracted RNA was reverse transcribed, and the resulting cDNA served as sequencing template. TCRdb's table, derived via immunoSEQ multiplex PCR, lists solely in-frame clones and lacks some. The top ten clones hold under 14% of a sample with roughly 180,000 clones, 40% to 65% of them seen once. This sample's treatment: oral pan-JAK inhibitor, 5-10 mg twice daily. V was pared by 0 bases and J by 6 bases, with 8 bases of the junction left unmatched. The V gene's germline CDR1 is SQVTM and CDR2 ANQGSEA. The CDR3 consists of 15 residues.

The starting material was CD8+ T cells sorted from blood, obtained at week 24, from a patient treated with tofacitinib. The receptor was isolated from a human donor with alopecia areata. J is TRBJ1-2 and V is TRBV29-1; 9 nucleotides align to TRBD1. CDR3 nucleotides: TGCAGCGTTGAAGACTCGCGGGACAGGGAAAATGGCTACACCTTC. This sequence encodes CSVEDSRDRENGYTF.